This passage covers 2 T cell receptor beta chains from one sample sequenced in a study of neurological immune-mediated disorders. Time point described: longitudinal time-point 3. One entry per CDR3 protein results from TCRdb running MiXCR on the 5' RACE reads. The top ten clones hold roughly 2% of a sample with about 53,000 distinct CDR3 sequences, more than 7% of them seen once. Sequencing used PBMCs. These receptors all stem from a woman between 40 and 55 years old in good health.

The table lists this clonotype with many counts. The chain combines TRBV20-1 with TRBJ1-1; 8 bases are a match to TRBD1. There are 11 residues in the CDR3. The V and J ends lost 6 bases and 7 bases, in that order; junction bases with no gene match: 4. The germline V gene has CDR1 DFQATT and CDR2 SNEGSKA (reference sequence). The CDR3 spells CSAHRGYEAFF. The CDR3 nucleotides read TGCAGTGCCCACAGGGGGTATGAAGCTTTCTTT.

This clonotype was seen at least ten times. This chain uses TRBV7-3 with TRBJ1-1; 7 nucleotides agree with TRBD1. CDR3 size: 15 residues. The germline gives CDR1 SGHTA, CDR2 FQGTGA. V was clipped by 2 bases and J by 1 base; unmatched bases: 4. The CDR3 loop is CASSLEGAGNTEAFF. CDR3 in DNA: TGTGCCAGCAGCTTAGAGGGGGCTGGGAACACTGAAGCTTTCTTT.